The T cell receptor (beta chain) described here comes from a study of T-cell memory formation after mild COVID-19. Study-wide context: For the most part, TCR clusters were specific to one donor.

The table lists this clonotype with many counts. Its antigen remains unknown. Overall study results and limits: Of the contracting clones, CD4+ ones lay mainly in CM and EM, and CD8+ ones in EMRA. Later expanders leaned CD4+, whereas day 15 to 85 contracting clones were balanced CD4/CD8.

Using its own MiXCR run on the 5' RACE reads, TCRdb lists one record per CDR3 protein. The table shows roughly 110,000 distinct CDR3 sequences, with around an eighth occurring only once. The CDR3 runs to 14 residues. Sequencing was performed on PBMCs or a T cell subset sorted from them (not recorded which). The origin of this receptor is a man aged 18 to 30 who had mild COVID-19 (a few samples of this study predate the infection). Cell type and time point are not known. The chain has TRBV21-1 and TRBJ2-7; the DNA was not used to check the table's D call, TRBD1. TRBV21-1 represents a pseudogene. CDR3 nucleotides: TGTGCCAGCAGACCGGGACAGGGTCCCTACGAGCAGTACGTC. Its translation is CASRPGQGPYEQYV.